This T cell receptor (beta chain) is from a study of blood T cell repertoires in COVID-19 (dated by TCRdb to about 2020). About the study as a whole: Samples from collaborators originated in the United States, Italy and Spain and spanned both the acute and convalescent phases of COVID-19. The material from the prospective study consisted of cDNA or gDNA derived from T cells, B-cell-depleted T cells, or PBMCs. Subjects who had been exposed to COVID-19, were actively infected with it, or had recovered from it provided the deeply sampled blood TCRbeta repertoires that made up the dataset. The repertoires were released in a freely available public database intended as a resource for research on the immune response to SARS-CoV-2. Samples were obtained from the ongoing ImmuneRACE study (first 160 participants) and from about 1,300 subjects provided by 6 global collaborators. The sample metadata nearly always contained a de-identified subject ID, COVID-19 status, age in years and sex. Where available, HLA class I and class II types were obtained from metadata supplied by the sample provider rather than from assay-based typing. What the research found in general, with its limitations: The quantity of clinical and demographic metadata differed by source and by participant and was supplied without curation.

As for this clone: Its antigen remains unidentified. No base quality values were provided; no much bigger clone lies one nucleotide off.

Inclusive of the bounding cysteine and phenylalanine, the CDR3 is 13 residues long. CDR3 DNA is the only sequence kept; it has 39 bases, read in frame from the first base. After removal of 6 bases from V and 8 bases from J, the junction retains 9 bases not matched to a gene. CDR1 and CDR2 are drawn from the germline V gene (reference sequence): WNHNN, SYGVQD. TCRbeta CDR3 regions were amplified from genomic DNA using the immunoSEQ Assay, a bias-controlled multiplex PCR. The paper's processing steps were these. Within the assay, amplification of reference gene primers was used to estimate how many nucleated cells each sample contained. To quantify the absolute abundance of each unique TCRbeta CDR3 rearrangement, sequence reads were collapsed and filtered. For each sample, productive Simpson clonality was calculated by taking the square root of Simpson's diversity index across productive rearrangements. The source is immuneACCESS, and TCRdb retained only in-frame sequences with V and J called. Part of the clones is not carried over; for the studies checked, unresolved V genes explain less than half of this, and the remainder is unexplained. D and trimming were read from the DNA, whereas the V and J calls and clone size are those reported in that table. Here the sample has roughly 250,000 clones; approximately 90% occur a single time. Together, the top ten hold around 0.88% of the sample.

The collaborating institutions used their own protocols to collect whole blood in K2EDTA tubes. For TCRbeta analysis, collaborator samples were shipped as frozen whole blood, as isolated PBMCs, or as DNA extracted from either sample type. The specimen sequenced was peripheral blood. Recombination connected TRBV10-1 to TRBJ1-1, and 7 junctional nucleotides match TRBD1. The sequence was obtained from a man younger than 45 with acute or convalescent COVID-19. Read as DNA, the sequence is TGCGCCAGCAGCAGACAGGGCGGTTCGGAAGCTTTCTTT. It specifies CASSRQGGSEAFF.